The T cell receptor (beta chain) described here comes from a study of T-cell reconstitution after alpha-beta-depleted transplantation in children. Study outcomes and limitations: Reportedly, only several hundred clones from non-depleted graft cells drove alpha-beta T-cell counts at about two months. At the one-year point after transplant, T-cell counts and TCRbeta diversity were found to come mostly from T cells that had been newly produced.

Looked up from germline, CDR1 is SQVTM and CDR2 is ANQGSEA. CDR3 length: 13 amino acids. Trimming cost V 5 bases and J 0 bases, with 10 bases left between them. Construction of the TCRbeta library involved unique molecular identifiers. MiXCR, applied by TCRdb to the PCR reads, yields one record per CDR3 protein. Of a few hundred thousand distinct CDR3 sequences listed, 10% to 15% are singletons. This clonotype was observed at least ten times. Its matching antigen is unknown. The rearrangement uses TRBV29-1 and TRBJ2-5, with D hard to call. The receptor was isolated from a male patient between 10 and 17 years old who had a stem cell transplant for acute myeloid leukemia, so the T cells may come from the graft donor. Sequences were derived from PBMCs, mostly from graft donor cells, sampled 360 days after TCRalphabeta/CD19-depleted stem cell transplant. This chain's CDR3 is CSVPTSYQETQYF. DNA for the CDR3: TGCAGCGTTCCCACATCATACCAAGAGACCCAGTACTTC.